The rows below give T cell receptor beta chains drawn from one sample of a study of shared clonotypes between healthy human individuals. Clones were read by immunoSEQ multiplex PCR, and TCRdb kept only the in-frame ones, dropping some. Of approximately 1.4 million clones listed, about 98% are singletons. Sequencing was performed on naive CD4+ T cells sorted from blood. The receptor source for this set is a man younger than 45 in good health. Both conserved end residues are part of each CDR3. The order of the fields is D gene, J gene, V gene, clone size, CDR3 protein, CDR3 DNA. D genes are given only for firm matches. The listing skips clone size in some rows; elsewhere it reads once, few, many or a size class.

D gene: NA
J gene: TRBJ2-7
V gene: TRBV28
clone size: few
CDR3 protein: CASSSSYEQYF
CDR3 DNA: TGTGCCAGCAGCTCCTCCTACGAGCAGTACTTC

D gene: NA
J gene: TRBJ2-7
V gene: TRBV7-2
clone size: once
CDR3 protein: CASSSNHYEQYF
CDR3 DNA: TGTGCCAGCAGCTCAAACCACTACGAGCAGTACTTC

D gene: NA
J gene: TRBJ1-2
V gene: TRBV6-6
clone size: NA
CDR3 protein: CASSYASGGTYGYTF
CDR3 DNA: TGTGCCAGCAGCTACGCCTCTGGAGGGACCTATGGCTACACCTTC

D gene: TRBD1
J gene: TRBJ2-1
V gene: TRBV4-1
clone size: NA
CDR3 protein: CASRAAGTGVYNEQFF
CDR3 DNA: TGCGCCAGCAGGGCGGCGGGGACAGGGGTCTACAATGAGCAGTTCTTC

D gene: NA
J gene: TRBJ1-5
V gene: TRBV10-3
clone size: NA
CDR3 protein: CAISADYSNQPQHF
CDR3 DNA: TGTGCCATCAGTGCTGACTATAGCAATCAGCCCCAGCATTTT

D gene: NA
J gene: TRBJ2-5
V gene: TRBV27
clone size: NA
CDR3 protein: CASTFRASRSGEVQETQYF
CDR3 DNA: TGTGCCAGCACCTTTCGGGCTAGCAGGTCGGGAGAGGTTCAGGAGACCCAGTACTTC

D gene: TRBD1
J gene: TRBJ1-2
V gene: TRBV5-1
clone size: NA
CDR3 protein: CASSSDRGNYGYTF
CDR3 DNA: TGCGCCAGCAGCTCGGACAGGGGGAACTATGGCTACACCTTC

D gene: TRBD2
J gene: TRBJ2-1
V gene: TRBV6-6
clone size: NA
CDR3 protein: CASSRAGDYNEQFF
CDR3 DNA: TGTGCCAGCAGTCGGGCGGGAGATTACAATGAGCAGTTCTTC

D gene: NA
J gene: TRBJ1-5
V gene: TRBV5-5
clone size: NA
CDR3 protein: CASFSGLQASNQPQHF
CDR3 DNA: TGTGCCAGCTTCAGCGGTTTACAGGCGAGCAATCAGCCCCAGCATTTT

D gene: TRBD1
J gene: TRBJ2-5
V gene: TRBV5-5
clone size: NA
CDR3 protein: CASSYRGVQETQYF
CDR3 DNA: TGTGCCAGCAGCTACAGGGGGGTGCAAGAGACCCAGTACTTC

D gene: NA
J gene: TRBJ2-3
V gene: TRBV6-1
clone size: NA
CDR3 protein: CASRGGPGFTDTQYF
CDR3 DNA: TGTGCCAGCAGAGGAGGGCCGGGGTTCACAGATACGCAGTATTTT

D gene: NA
J gene: TRBJ1-2
V gene: TRBV28
clone size: NA
CDR3 protein: CASHTTDGAGSGYTF
CDR3 DNA: TGTGCCAGCCATACAACGGACGGCGCGGGGTCTGGCTACACCTTC

D gene: TRBD2
J gene: TRBJ2-3
V gene: TRBV2
clone size: NA
CDR3 protein: CATRTSGSTDTQYF
CDR3 DNA: TGTGCCACCAGGACTAGCGGGAGCACAGATACGCAGTATTTT

D gene: NA
J gene: TRBJ1-3
V gene: TRBV9
clone size: NA
CDR3 protein: CASSPPQNSLGNTIYF
CDR3 DNA: TGTGCCAGCAGCCCTCCCCAGAACTCGCTTGGAAACACCATATATTTT

D gene: NA
J gene: TRBJ1-5
V gene: TRBV9
clone size: NA
CDR3 protein: CASSVTGNQPQHF
CDR3 DNA: TGTGCCAGCAGCGTCACGGGGAATCAGCCCCAGCATTTT

D gene: NA
J gene: TRBJ2-1
V gene: TRBV5-8
clone size: NA
CDR3 protein: CASSTIQGGEQFF
CDR3 DNA: TGTGCCAGCAGCACCATCCAGGGAGGTGAGCAGTTCTTC